The 18 T cell receptor delta chains in this list originate from one sample, sequenced in a study of γδ T cells in repeated Plasmodium falciparum infection. Gammadelta T cells were flow-sorted from PBMC into Vgamma9/Vdelta2+ and Vdelta2-negative populations for bulk analysis. TCRdb re-identified clones in the multiplex PCR reads via CATT. The sample lists tens of thousands of delta-chain clones, 0.75% to 1% occurring once. Material: gamma-delta T cells from blood. The receptors here all came from a pool of human donors (malaria-infected and uninfected, not separated).

This clone has more than one count but fewer than ten. A far larger clone is only one base removed, so a read error is likely. Other nucleotide sequences from this sample produce the same CDR3. The J gene is TRDJ1, the V gene TRDV1; 7 positions match TRDD3. The J gene comes from matching the DNA to germline here; TCRdb lacks it. The CDR3 runs 24 residues. Germline assignment: CDR1 TSWWSYY and CDR2 QGS. CDR3 DNA: TGTGCTCTTGGGGAACGGGGAAATCTACGCTTTTCTTCCGGGGGGATCCACTACACTGATAAACTCATCTTT. This encodes CALGERGNLRFSSGGIHYTDKLIF.

Note on this clone: One base separates it from a far larger clone, so it is likely a read error. This CDR3 is also generated by other DNA sequences in the sample. The rearrangement links TRDV2 to TRDJ1; D remains unclear. Matching the DNA to germline supplied the J gene, which TCRdb does not give. Trimming cost V 1 base and J 0 bases, with 20 bases left between them. The CDR3 length is 18 residues. Germline loops: CDR1 GEAIGNYY, CDR2 EKD. The CDR3, as DNA: TGTGCCTGTGACACTGGTCGAATCGGGGTGGGAGACACCGATAAACTCATCTTT. Its protein product is CACDTGRIGVGDTDKLIF.

Concerning this clone itself: One base separates it from a far larger clone, so it is likely a read error. Other DNA sequences from this sample encode an identical CDR3 as well. This sequence joins TRDV1 and TRDJ1; D is unclear. TCRdb leaves out the J gene; it was filled in here by matching the DNA to germline. This CDR3 comprises 13 residues. Trimming stripped 3 bases from V and 5 bases from J, with 10 bases between. Germline CDR1 is TSWWSYY and CDR2 is QGS. CDR3 nucleotides: TGTGCTCTTGGGGACATACAGTATGATAAACTCATCTTT. Protein product: CALGDIQYDKLIF.

This clone was observed many times. The protein given by TCRdb reflects a much larger clone and differs at residue 8 from this DNA's translation, likely from a read error; the protein shown is the DNA's translation. The chain employs TRDV2 and TRDJ1, with TRDD3 as a possible D gene (5 bases). Germline V gene sequence: CDR1 GEAIGNYY, CDR2 EKD. The CDR3 has 14 residues. V dropped 2 bases and J dropped 1 base, with 10 bases sitting between them. CDR3 nucleotides: TGTGCCTGTGACAGGTGGGGAAGCACCGATAAACTCATCTTT. Its protein product is CACDRWGSTDKLIF.

There are many counts of this clone. It is likely a read error: a sequence one base away is far more abundant. Other nucleotide sequences from this sample produce the same CDR3. The chain is built from TRDV2 and TRDJ1; 13 nucleotides align to TRDD3. Germline V gene lookup returns CDR1 GEAIGNYY and CDR2 EKD. The V segment lost 3 bases and the J segment 0 bases; nucleotides outside the gene matches: 12. The length of the CDR3 is 19 residues. This CDR3 is CACDPVLGDTPLYTDKLIF. CDR3 coding DNA: TGTGCCTGTGACCCTGTACTGGGGGATACGCCTCTGTACACCGATAAACTCATCTTT.

This clone came up many times. This DNA translates differently at residue 6 from the TCRdb protein, which is that of a much larger clone; a read error is likely, and the protein shown is the DNA's own translation. This rearrangement joins TRDV2 to TRDJ1; no clear D. This CDR3 spans 16 amino acids. Between the trimmed V and J ends, which lost 0 bases and 0 bases, there was a span of 13 bases. Germline loops: CDR1 GEAIGNYY, CDR2 EKD. CDR3 coding DNA: TGTGCCTGTGACACCGCGGAGGTCCAGTACACCGATAAACTCATCTTT. Its translation is CACDTAEVQYTDKLIF.

This clone was recorded many times. Other DNA sequences in the sample encode the same CDR3. The chain combines TRDV1 with TRDJ1, with 7 bases lining up with TRDD2. The ends lost 1 base at V and 0 bases at J; junction bases unmatched: 32. Germline-derived CDR1 and CDR2 are TSWWSYY and QGS. CDR3 length: 25 residues. The CDR3 sequence is CALGEQPVLTFLHVLVDWYTDKLIF. The CDR3 DNA is TGTGCTCTTGGGGAACAACCTGTACTAACTTTCCTACACGTACTGGTTGATTGGTACACCGATAAACTCATCTTT.

This clone was recorded a few times. TCRdb's protein for this DNA is that of a much larger clone and differs from the translation at residue 3, likely a read error; the protein shown is the DNA translation. The chain couples TRDV1 to TRDJ1, with 7 bases matching TRDD3. The CDR3 runs 24 residues. Germline CDR1 TSWWSYY, CDR2 QGS. DNA for the CDR3: TGTGCTCGTGGTCCCTCCCCCCCACTCGACACCTTACTGGGGACCTCGGGTGTCACCGATAAACTCATCTTC. Its protein product is CARGPSPPLDTLLGTSGVTDKLIF.

Only a few counts were recorded for this clone. A read error likely explains this, since a far larger clone differs by one base. The chain combines TRDV1 with TRDJ1; 7 bases match TRDD3. No J gene was available from TCRdb, and it was assigned here by a germline match of the DNA. The CDR3 is made up of 18 amino acids. V lost 2 bases and J lost 7; bases outside the gene matches: 19. In germline, CDR1 is TSWWSYY, CDR2 QGS. The CDR3 coding sequence is TGTGCTCTTGGGGAATGCGGAGTGCTGGGGGTCGGAGAGGGTAAACTCATCTTT. Its translation: CALGECGVLGVGEGKLIF.

This clone has a handful of counts. Given a far larger clone just one base away, this is likely a sequencing read error. Other DNA sequences in this sample translate to the same CDR3. CDR3 protein: CACDPILAGDPSRVFDTDKLIF. The CDR3, as DNA: TGTGCCTGTGACCCTATTTTGGCTGGGGACCCTAGTAGGGTCTTCGACACCGATAAACTCATCTTT. The rearrangement joins TRDV2 to TRDJ1; D is possibly TRDD3 (6 bases). TCRdb gives no J gene; it was assigned here by matching the DNA to germline. V dropped 3 bases and J dropped 0 bases, with 34 bases sitting between them. Germline lookup yields CDR1 GEAIGNYY and CDR2 EKD. The CDR3 covers 22 residues.

On this clone itself: The likely explanation is a read error, given a far larger clone one base away. Distinct nucleotide sequences in the sample also encode this CDR3. The rearrangement joins TRDV1 to TRDJ1; a weak D match, TRDD2 (5 bases). Germline matching of the DNA provided the J gene here, since TCRdb leaves it blank. The germline CDR1 and CDR2 sequences are TSWWSYY and QGS. The V gene lost 5 bases and the J gene lost 0 bases, with 28 bases spanning the gap. There are 20 residues in the CDR3. CDR3 region: CALGPFLSSVRVSYTDKLIF. CDR3 DNA: TGTGCTCTTGGGCCTTTCCTCTCCTCCGTACGGGTTTCTTACACCGATAAACTCATCTTT.

This clone has just a few counts. TCRdb records a much larger clone's protein for this DNA, with a difference at residue 8 that likely arises from a read error; the protein given is the translation of the DNA. The chain employs TRDV1 and TRDJ3, with a weak D call TRDD2 (5 bases). Here the J gene was assigned by germline matching of the DNA, as TCRdb has none. The length of the CDR3 is 16 residues. Per germline, CDR1 TSWWSYY and CDR2 QGS. Trimming took off 9 bases at V and 2 bases at J, with 14 bases between the two ends. The CDR3 region is CALNLRHAWDTRQMFF. For the CDR3, the DNA is TGTGCTCTAAACCTACGGCACGCCTGGGACACCCGACAGATGTTTTTC.

About this clone: TCRdb's protein for this DNA is that of a much larger clone and differs from the translation at residue 9, likely a read error; the protein shown is the DNA translation. V gene TRDV1 combines with J gene TRDJ1; 12 positions match TRDD3. The J gene, absent from TCRdb, was called here by matching the DNA to germline. CDR1 and CDR2 from the germline V gene are TSWWSYY and QGS. This CDR3 spans 26 amino acids. V lost 0 bases and J lost 1; bases outside the gene matches: 30. The CDR3 loop is CALGELHTLLQTPYWGIQSCTDKLIF. Written as DNA, the CDR3 is TGTGCTCTTGGGGAACTCCATACCCTCCTACAGACCCCGTACTGGGGGATACAGTCTTGCACCGATAAACTCATCTTT.

The sample holds a few counts of this clone. Translating this DNA gives a protein that differs at residue 6 from the TCRdb one, which belongs to a much larger clone; a read error is likely, and the protein shown is this translation. The V and J genes are TRDV2 and TRDJ1; 9 bases match TRDD3. Germline V gene sequence: CDR1 GEAIGNYY, CDR2 EKD. Germline trimming cut 0 bases from V and 0 bases from J; bases unmatched to any gene: 10. CDR3 size: 18 residues. In DNA, the CDR3 is TGTGCCTGTGACACCCGACAGGACTGGGGGAACAACACCGATAAACTCATCTTT. Its protein product is CACDTRQDWGNNTDKLIF.

A remark on this clone: The likely explanation is a read error, given a far larger clone one base away. Distinct nucleotide sequences in the sample also encode this CDR3. The chain employs TRDV2 and TRDJ1; TRDD3 matches at 7 bases. In the absence of a J gene in TCRdb, the DNA was matched to germline to assign it here. The trim removed 1 base at V and 2 bases at J, leaving 36 bases unmatched. The germline V gene encodes CDR1 GEAIGNYY and CDR2 EKD. CDR3 length equals 25 residues. Written as DNA, the CDR3 is TGTGCCTGTGACACTTCCTGCTTTAGACTGGGGACTCACGCGTCCAGCCGAACCAATACCGATAAACTCATCTTT. Translated, it gives CACDTSCFRLGTHASSRTNTDKLIF.

Points on this clone: TCRdb pairs this DNA with a much larger clone's protein that differs at residue 16, likely a read error; the protein shown was translated from the DNA. The chain recombines TRDV1 with TRDJ1; 10 positions agree with TRDD3. Matching the DNA to germline supplied the J gene, which TCRdb does not give. The CDR3 extends over 22 amino acids. With 2 bases clipped from V and 0 bases from J, the junction kept 21 bases outside the gene matches. The V gene's germline CDR1 is TSWWSYY and CDR2 QGS. The CDR3 nucleotides read TGTGCTCTTGGGGAATGGCATTTCCTACCTCTGGGGGATAGGGGCCACACCGATAAACTCATCTTT. Encoded protein: CALGEWHFLPLGDRGHTDKLIF.

Points on this clone: The TCRdb protein, from a much larger clone, departs from this DNA's translation at residue 11, likely by read error; the protein shown derives from the DNA. The genes are TRDV1 and TRDJ1; possibly TRDD2 for D (5 bases). Assignment of the J gene here rests on matching the DNA to germline, because TCRdb gives none. Germline V CDR1 and CDR2: TSWWSYY, QGS. V shed 3 bases and J shed 0 bases, with 26 bases lying between them. The CDR3 extends over 20 amino acids. The CDR3 region is CALGDTPNPFRVQYTDKLIF. Here the CDR3 DNA reads TGTGCTCTTGGGGATACCCCTAATCCCTTCAGGGTCCAGTACACCGATAAACTCATCTTT.

This clone came up a few times. This probably arose from a read error, given a far larger clone one base away. This CDR3 is also generated by other DNA sequences in the sample. This chain joins TRDV1 and TRDJ1, with 8 bases matching TRDD3. V was pared by 0 bases and J by 4 bases, with 25 bases of the junction left unmatched. Germline values: CDR1 TSWWSYY, CDR2 QGS. The CDR3 contains 22 residues. The CDR3 DNA follows: TGTGCTCTTGGGGAACTATTTACCTATACTACGAAGGACTGGGGGTTAGGCGATAAACTCATCTTT. Translating gives CALGELFTYTTKDWGLGDKLIF.